A selection of T cell receptor beta chains follows, all from one sample in a study of T cells after yellow fever vaccination. TCRdb re-derived calls from the 5' RACE reads in MiXCR, one entry per CDR3 protein. This table holds 250,000 or so distinct CDR3 sequences, about 3.7% found once. The input for sequencing was PBMCs, taken 15 days after the yellow fever booster vaccination. These receptors were taken from a man between 18 and 35 years old who received the YFV17D yellow fever vaccine. Both conserved end residues are part of each CDR3. Fields, in order: CDR3 length, V gene, D gene, clone size, J gene, CDR3 DNA, CDR3 protein. D genes are given only for firm matches. Size is stated for part of the rows, as once, few or many counts, or as a class when the clone is expanded.

15	TRBV30	TRBD1	many	TRBJ2-3	TGTGCCTGGACCCGGGACAGGGTGACTCCAGATACGCAGTATTTT	CAWTRDRVTPDTQYF
13	TRBV30	.	many	TRBJ1-2	TGTGCCTGGAGTATCACAAGTAACTATGGCTACACCTTC	CAWSITSNYGYTF
16	TRBV6-2/TRBV6-3	.	many	TRBJ1-5	TGTGCCAGCAGGATGGGCCTGGGAAAAATTGATCAGCCCCAGCATTTT	CASRMGLGKIDQPQHF
14	TRBV12-3/TRBV12-4	TRBD2	many	TRBJ2-3	TGTGCCAGCAGATCGACTAGCGGGGGTGATACGCAGTATTTT	CASRSTSGGDTQYF
11	TRBV20-1	.	many	TRBJ1-6	TGCAGTGCTAGAGGTTATTCACCCCTCCACTTT	CSARGYSPLHF
14	TRBV7-3	.	many	TRBJ1-1	TGTGCCAGCAGCTTACAGGGAAGGAACACTGAAGCTTTCTTT	CASSLQGRNTEAFF
14	TRBV7-2	.	many	TRBJ1-6	TGTGCCAGCAGCTTAGGGGCCTCGATTTCACCCCTCCACTTT	CASSLGASISPLHF
13	TRBV10-3	.	many	TRBJ1-3	TGTGCCACCGAGCCCAGCTCTGGAAACACCATATATTTT	CATEPSSGNTIYF
16	TRBV20-1	TRBD2	many	TRBJ2-1	TGCAGTGCTAGAGATCCTAGCGGGGGGTCCCACAATGAGCAGTTCTTC	CSARDPSGGSHNEQFF
14	TRBV12-3/TRBV12-4	.	many	TRBJ1-1	TGTGCCAGCAGTTTACGAGGGGCGAACACTGAAGCTTTCTTT	CASSLRGANTEAFF
12	TRBV5-1	TRBD1	many	TRBJ1-1	TGCGCCAGCAGCTTGAGGGGACAGTCGGCTTTCTTT	CASSLRGQSAFF
11	TRBV10-1	.	medium-sized	TRBJ2-3	TGCGCCAGCAGTGGAATTGGTACGCAGTATTTT	CASSGIGTQYF
16	TRBV5-1	TRBD1	many	TRBJ2-7	TGCGCCAGCAGCTTGCAGGCACGGACAGGGAGCTACGAGCAGTACTTC	CASSLQARTGSYEQYF
16	TRBV20-1	TRBD1	many	TRBJ1-1	TGCAGTGCTAGTCCCAAATTCCAGGGGGCTGTAACTGAAGCTTTCTTT	CSASPKFQGAVTEAFF
19	TRBV10-3	.	many	TRBJ2-1	TGTGCCATCAGTGAGTCGGAGGCTAGGAGGGGGAGCTCCTACAATGAGCAGTTCTTC	CAISESEARRGSSYNEQFF
14	TRBV16	.	many	TRBJ2-7	TGTGCCAGCAGCCATAAGATAGGGGTCTACGAGCAGTACTTC	CASSHKIGVYEQYF
12	TRBV5-1	.	many	TRBJ1-2	TGCGCCAGCAGCTCGACACTCATAAGCTACACCTTC	CASSSTLISYTF
19	TRBV20-1	TRBD1	many	TRBJ1-1	TGCAGTGCTAGAGAACTAAAACAGGGGGCTGACGTGTCGGCTACTGAAGCTTTCTTT	CSARELKQGADVSATEAFF
13	TRBV12-3/TRBV12-4	.	many	TRBJ1-1	TGTGCCAGCAGTTTAGCCGAGGGCGCTGAAGCTTTCTTT	CASSLAEGAEAFF
13	TRBV6-2/TRBV6-3	.	many	TRBJ1-5	TGTGCCAGCACCCCGGACGGATATCAGCCCCAGCATTTT	CASTPDGYQPQHF
15	TRBV7-9	.	many	TRBJ1-3	TGTGCCAGCAGCTACGGGTCTCTCTCTGGAAACACCATATATTTT	CASSYGSLSGNTIYF
14	TRBV9	.	many	TRBJ2-7	TGTGCCAGCAGCGTAGGGGGGGGCCGCTACGAGCAGTACTTC	CASSVGGGRYEQYF
15	TRBV7-9	.	many	TRBJ2-3	TGTGCCAGCAGCCGAGTGGGGGCGGCGACAGATACGCAGTATTTT	CASSRVGAATDTQYF
13	TRBV24-1	.	many	TRBJ1-4	TGTGCCACCAGTGACGAGGGGCGAGAAAAACTGTTTTTT	CATSDEGREKLFF
14	TRBV11-2	.	many	TRBJ2-3	TGTGCCAGCAGCTCCCTAGCGTCCACAGATACGCAGTATTTT	CASSSLASTDTQYF
11	TRBV6-2/TRBV6-3	.	many	TRBJ2-5	TGTGCCAGCAGTTATCTAGAGACCCAGTACTTC	CASSYLETQYF
16	TRBV28	.	many	TRBJ2-2	TGTGCCGGCAGTCCCTACTGGGGCCCCCGATCCGGGGAGCTGTTTTTT	CAGSPYWGPRSGELFF
19	TRBV20-1	TRBD2	many	TRBJ2-1	TGCAGTGCCGACCATGGACTAGCGGGGGATCACCTCTCCTACAATGAGCAGTTCTTC	CSADHGLAGDHLSYNEQFF
15	TRBV5-1	TRBD1	many	TRBJ1-3	TGCGCCAGCAGCTTGGAGGGGGCCCCTGGAAACACCATATATTTT	CASSLEGAPGNTIYF
11	TRBV12-3/TRBV12-4	.	many	TRBJ2-5	TGTGCCAGCAGTCCAGGAGGGGCCCAGTACTTC	CASSPGGAQYF
15	TRBV7-3	TRBD2	many	TRBJ2-1	TGTGCCAGCAGCTTCAGACTAGCGGGCTACAATGAGCAGTTCTTC	CASSFRLAGYNEQFF
13	TRBV7-9	.	many	TRBJ1-1	TGTGCCAGCAGCTTAGTTTTGAACACTGAAGCTTTCTTT	CASSLVLNTEAFF
13	TRBV20-1	.	many	TRBJ2-1	TGCAGTGCGCAGCTTGGACTATACAATGAGCAGTTCTTC	CSAQLGLYNEQFF
15	TRBV7-2	.	many	TRBJ1-2	TGTGCCAGCAGCCTAGGGGGGGGCCGATCCTATGGCTACACCTTC	CASSLGGGRSYGYTF
15	TRBV20-1	.	many	TRBJ2-3	TGCAGTGCTAGGGGAAACTACGAGAGTACAGATACGCAGTATTTT	CSARGNYESTDTQYF
14	TRBV20-1	.	many	TRBJ1-2	TGCAGTGCTAGTTCAGGCAGGGGATATGGTGGCTACACCTTC	CSASSGRGYGGYTF
17	TRBV20-1	.	.	TRBJ2-5	TGCAGTGCTAGGAAATACAGGACAGCCGCGACCCAAGAGACCCAGTACTTC	CSARKYRTAATQETQYF
15	TRBV6-5	.	many	TRBJ2-2	TGTGCCAGCAGTTACCTCACAGGGAACACCGGGGAGCTGTTTTTT	CASSYLTGNTGELFF
15	TRBV5-1	.	many	TRBJ2-3	TGCGCCAGCAGCTTTGAGGGAAGAAGGGTTGATACGCAGTATTTT	CASSFEGRRVDTQYF
14	TRBV24-1	TRBD1	many	TRBJ1-5	TGTGCCACCAGTGACCCGGGGACAGATCAGCCCCAGCATTTT	CATSDPGTDQPQHF
17	TRBV12-3/TRBV12-4	.	many	TRBJ1-1	TGTGCCAGCAGTTTAGCGCTTTCCAGGACCGTGAACACTGAAGCTTTCTTT	CASSLALSRTVNTEAFF
15	TRBV15	.	many	TRBJ1-5	TGTGCCACCAGCAGAGATCGGGCAGCCAATCAGCCCCAGCATTTT	CATSRDRAANQPQHF
15	TRBV7-9	.	many	TRBJ1-1	TGTGCCAGCAGCACGGGAGCCCTGTTGAACACTGAAGCTTTCTTT	CASSTGALLNTEAFF
17	TRBV6-5	.	few	TRBJ1-6	TGTGCCAGCAGTTCCTTTGGGGGCAGCTCCTATAATTCACCCCTCCACTTT	CASSSFGGSSYNSPLHF
13	TRBV20-1	.	many	TRBJ2-1	TGCAGTGCTAGTTGGAGCTCCTACAATGAGCAGTTCTTC	CSASWSSYNEQFF
12	TRBV30	.	many	TRBJ2-7	TGTGCCTGGAGGGACAGTTCCTACGAGCAGTACTTC	CAWRDSSYEQYF
14	TRBV6-2/TRBV6-3	.	many	TRBJ1-5	TGTGCCAGCAGCTCCGGGCATAGCAATCAGCCCCAGCATTTT	CASSSGHSNQPQHF
15	TRBV18	TRBD1	few	TRBJ1-1	TGTGCCAGCTCACCACAGCCAGGGGGCTGGACTGAAGCTTTCTTT	CASSPQPGGWTEAFF
17	TRBV5-1	TRBD1	many	TRBJ2-2	TGCGCCAGCAGCTTGGCCTTAGACAGGGGAAGTGCCGGGGAGCTGTTTTTT	CASSLALDRGSAGELFF
16	TRBV4-3	.	many	TRBJ1-2	TGCGCCAGCAGCCAAGATGTTCTAGAGGGGAGGAATGGCTACACCTTC	CASSQDVLEGRNGYTF
16	TRBV7-8	TRBD2	many	TRBJ2-5	TGTGCCAGCAGCTTAGTCTCTCCGGGAGGGGAAGAGACCCAGTACTTC	CASSLVSPGGEETQYF
15	TRBV5-1	.	many	TRBJ2-1	TGCGCCAGCAGCTTGCAGGGAATATCCTACAATGAGCAGTTCTTC	CASSLQGISYNEQFF
12	TRBV20-1	.	many	TRBJ2-5	TGCAGTGCTAATACAGGGCCAGAGACCCAGTACTTC	CSANTGPETQYF
16	TRBV7-2	.	many	TRBJ1-3	TGTGCCAGCAGCTTAGCGGTCGGGGCGGGTGGAAACACCATATATTTT	CASSLAVGAGGNTIYF
20	TRBV21-1	.	many	TRBJ1-5	TGTGCCAGCAGCAAACCAAGCTGGGACAGGGCCAAATATAGCAATCAGCCCCAGCATTTT	CASSKPSWDRAKYSNQPQHF
14	TRBV7-9	.	few	TRBJ1-2	TGTGCCAGCAGCTTAGGACCTAGTGAGGCTAGCTACACCTTC	CASSLGPSEASYTF
14	TRBV4-1	.	many	TRBJ1-5	TGCGCCAGCAGCCAAGATAACGGGAATCAGCCCCAGCATTTT	CASSQDNGNQPQHF
15	TRBV10-3	TRBD2	many	TRBJ2-1	TGTGCCATCAGTGAACTAGCGGAGAAATACAATGAGCAGTTCTTC	CAISELAEKYNEQFF